These T cell receptor beta chains were read from a single sample in a study of cytomegalovirus exposure and HLA in healthy donors. This table comes from immunoSEQ multiplex PCR, and its TCRdb copy is limited to in-frame clones, with some not included. The table includes about 150,000 clones, 70% to 90% detected once. Material: PBMCs. The receptors were gathered from a human donor in good health. CDR3s include the opening cysteine and the closing phenylalanine or tryptophan. Each record gives: V gene, D gene, clone size, J gene, CDR3 DNA, CDR3 protein. D genes are given only for firm matches. Expanded clones get a size class; other rows say once, few or many, or leave the size out.

TRBV2	.	.	TRBJ2-1	TGTGCCAGCAGCGAGAGCTCCTACAATGAGCAGTTCTTC	CASSESSYNEQFF
TRBV28	TRBD2	.	TRBJ2-3	TGTGCCAGCAATCTCGGGACTAGCGGAGCAGATACGCAGTATTTT	CASNLGTSGADTQYF
TRBV7-9	.	.	TRBJ2-3	TGTGCCAGCAGCCCCTCGAGGAATGCAGATACGCAGTATTTT	CASSPSRNADTQYF
TRBV4-1	.	.	TRBJ1-4	TGCGCCAGCAGCCAGACAGGCCCTAATGAAAAACTGTTTTTT	CASSQTGPNEKLFF
TRBV4-3	TRBD2	.	TRBJ2-5	TGCGCCAGCAGCCAAGGCCTAGCGGGGTTTTCGGAGACCCAGTACTTC	CASSQGLAGFSETQYF
TRBV4-2	TRBD2	.	TRBJ2-7	TGTGCCAGCAGCCAAGATCGGGGGGCTAGCGGGGACATTGGGGGCTACGAGCAGTACTTC	CASSQDRGASGDIGGYEQYF
TRBV7-6	.	once	TRBJ1-1	TGCGCCAGTGCTTACAGGGAAGGAACTGAAGCTTTCTTT	CASAYREGTEAFF
TRBV6-6	.	once	TRBJ2-6	TGTGCCAGCAGTAGAGACAACTCTGGGGCCAACGTCCTGACTTTC	CASSRDNSGANVLTF
TRBV5-1	.	.	TRBJ1-3	TGCGCCAGCAGCTTGGCGGGCTCTGGAAACACCATATATTTT	CASSLAGSGNTIYF
TRBV16	.	.	TRBJ1-2	TGTGCCAGCAGCCAATCGGGCCAGTACTATGGCTACACCTTC	CASSQSGQYYGYTF
TRBV18	TRBD1	once	TRBJ1-1	TGTGCCAGCTCAGAGGGACAGGTCCCTGAAGCTTTCTTT	CASSEGQVPEAFF
TRBV11-2	.	.	TRBJ2-7	TGTGCCAGCAGCTCGATCAGGGCTTGGTACGAGCAGTACTTC	CASSSIRAWYEQYF
TRBV29-1	.	.	TRBJ1-2	TGCAGCGTTGAAGTCCACGGTGGGCTCAAAGGCTACACCTTC	CSVEVHGGLKGYTF
TRBV18	.	few	TRBJ1-5	TGTGCCAGCTCACTGGCGGAGAATCAGCCCCAGCATTTT	CASSLAENQPQHF
TRBV6-5	TRBD1	.	TRBJ2-7	TGTGCCAGCAAGGAAACCGGGACAGGTACCTACGAGCAGTACTTC	CASKETGTGTYEQYF
TRBV7-6	TRBD1	.	TRBJ2-7	TGTGCCAGTGGGCCGGGACAGGGCTACGAGCAGTACTTC	CASGPGQGYEQYF
TRBV5-6	TRBD1	.	TRBJ2-1	TGTGCCACCCAGACAGGGCTGAACTCCTACAATGAGCAGTTCTTC	CATQTGLNSYNEQFF
TRBV2	.	once	TRBJ1-6	TGTGCCAGCAGAAACAGGGTTAATTCACCCCTCCACTTT	CASRNRVNSPLHF
TRBV18	TRBD2	.	TRBJ2-3	TGTGCCAGCTCACCACTAGCGGGAGGGGACAATACGCAGTATTTT	CASSPLAGGDNTQYF
TRBV13	.	.	TRBJ2-3	TGTGCCAGCAGCTTATTTGGCGGGGACACAGATACGCAGTATTTT	CASSLFGGDTDTQYF
TRBV18	TRBD1	.	TRBJ1-5	TGTGCCAGCTCACCGAAAACAGGGGGTAATCAGCCCCAGCATTTT	CASSPKTGGNQPQHF
TRBV27	TRBD2	once	TRBJ2-3	TGTGCCAGCAGAGATAGCGGGAGGGTGTACCTTTTT	CASRDSGRVYLF
TRBV7-2	TRBD2	.	TRBJ2-7	TGTGCCAGCAGCTCCCCGGCAGCGGGAGGACCCGAGCAGTACTTC	CASSSPAAGGPEQYF
TRBV5-6	TRBD1	.	TRBJ1-1	TGTGCCAGCAGCTTGGAGACAGGGAAGAACACTGAAGCTTTCTTT	CASSLETGKNTEAFF
TRBV28	TRBD2	.	TRBJ2-1	TGTGCCAGCTCACGGCTAGCGGGAGGGAAGTACAATGAGCAGTTCTTC	CASSRLAGGKYNEQFF
TRBV4-3	.	.	TRBJ1-2	TGCGCCAGCAGCCAAGATCGGGGTGTCTTCTATGGCTACACCTTC	CASSQDRGVFYGYTF
TRBV27	TRBD1	.	TRBJ1-5	TGTGCCAGCAGTGCCATGGACAGGGGGCAACGAGTGGGCAATCAGCCCCAGCATTTT	CASSAMDRGQRVGNQPQHF
TRBV4-3	TRBD1	.	TRBJ1-2	TGCGCCAGCAGCCAAGACGGGACAGGGGTTGGCTACACCTTC	CASSQDGTGVGYTF
TRBV27	.	.	TRBJ2-3	TGTGCCAGCAGTCCAGGACAGCTAAGCACAGATACGCAGTATTTT	CASSPGQLSTDTQYF
TRBV9	.	.	TRBJ1-6	TGTGCCAGCAGCGTGGGGGGGAGCTCCTATAATTCACCCCTCCACTTT	CASSVGGSSYNSPLHF
TRBV9	.	few	TRBJ1-5	TGTGCCAGCAGCGTAGAGGCACAGGGTATCGAGCCCCAGCATTTT	CASSVEAQGIEPQHF